The clone carrying this T cell receptor (beta chain) was picked up a small number of times. TCRdb re-called the PCR reads through MiXCR, storing one row per CDR3 protein. The profile shows about 29,000 distinct CDR3 sequences, around 49% of them singletons. This sample was taken from a study of vaccination and CD4 T cells after COVID-19. The overall study: Convalescent individuals numbered four females and six males, two being Hispanic. Timing of post-vaccine sample collection was a median 72 days after dose two, with a range of 14 to 241.

Noted time point: late sampling 161 to 241 days after vaccination in a few convalescent patients. Source: CD4+ T cells from blood, taken about 7 months after SARS-CoV-2 vaccination. This receptor was obtained from a human donor who had recovered from COVID-19.

The CDR3 bases are TGTGCCAGCAGTTTACCCCAGTACAGGGGACCTAACTATGGCTACACCTTC. Amino acids: CASSLPQYRGPNYGYTF. V usage is TRBV28 and J usage is TRBJ1-2, with 7 positions matching TRBD1. CDR3 length: 17 amino acids. V gave up 2 bases and J gave up 0 bases; unmatched junction bases: 9. Germline CDR1 is MDHEN and CDR2 is SYDVKM.